This TCR beta chain is from a study of blood T cell repertoires in COVID-19. About the study: Specimens from acute and convalescent COVID-19 originated in the United States, Italy and Spain. T cells, B-cell-depleted T cells, or PBMCs supplied cDNA or gDNA.

Individuals aged roughly 18 to 95 years were recruited from fewer than 30 US areas. Participant-given clinical history determined each cohort assignment. Method: immunoSEQ multiplex PCR; TCRdb's copy keeps in-frame clones and lacks some. The sample shows around 200,000 clones, about 83% of them seen only once. The CDR3 spans 12 residues. Trimming pared 6 bases from V and 0 bases from J, leaving 6 bases between. The germline V gene encodes CDR1 SGHRS and CDR2 YFSETQ. This TCR came from a man aged 35-49 years with acute COVID-19. Sequenced input: PBMCs or T cells enriched from blood (not recorded which). The chain links TRBV5-1 to TRBJ2-5; D unclear. The CDR3 region has the DNA TGCGCCAGCACCCCGGACCAAGAGACCCAGTACTTC. This translates into CASTPDQETQYF.